This TCR beta chain was profiled in a study of T cell responses to AZD1222 COVID-19 vaccine. With respect to this clone: Antigen: not known.

Overall study results and limits: CD4 TCRs associated with vaccination spanned spike, dominating at 160-218 and 743-854. Recipients of two AZD1222 doses showed rising Spike-specific TCR breadth and depth.

Repertoires were generated with immunoSEQ multiplex PCR, while TCRdb's copy carries only in-frame clones and drops some. Here the sample spans over 100,000 clones, approximately 84% being singletons. CDR1 is SGHNT, CDR2 YYREEE, per germline (reference sequence). This CDR3 is 13 amino acids long. V dropped 3 bases and J dropped 2 bases, with 9 bases sitting between them. Sequencing used peripheral blood, obtained on day 0 of AZD1222 vaccination. The clonotype originates from an adult in good health. The genes are TRBV5-4 and TRBJ2-7; D possibly corresponds to TRBD2 (5 bases). Here the CDR3 DNA reads TGTGCCAGCAGCTGGGCGGGTGCCTACGAGCAGTACTTC. This gives the protein CASSWAGAYEQYF.